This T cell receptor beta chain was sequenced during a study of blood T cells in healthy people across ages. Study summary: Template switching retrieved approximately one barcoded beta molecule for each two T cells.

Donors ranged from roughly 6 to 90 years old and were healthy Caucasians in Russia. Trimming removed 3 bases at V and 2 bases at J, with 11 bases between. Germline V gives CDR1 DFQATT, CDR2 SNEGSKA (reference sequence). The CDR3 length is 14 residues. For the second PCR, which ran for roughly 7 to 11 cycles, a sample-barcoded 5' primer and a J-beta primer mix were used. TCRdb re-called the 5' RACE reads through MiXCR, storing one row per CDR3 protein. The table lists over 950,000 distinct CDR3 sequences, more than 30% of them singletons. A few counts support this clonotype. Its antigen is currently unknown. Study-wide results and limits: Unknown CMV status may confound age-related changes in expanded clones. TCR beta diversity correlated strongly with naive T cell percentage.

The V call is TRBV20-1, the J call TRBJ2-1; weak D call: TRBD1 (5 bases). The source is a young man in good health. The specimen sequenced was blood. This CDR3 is CSASGQGPYNEQFF. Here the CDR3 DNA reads TGCAGTGCTAGTGGTCAGGGTCCCTACAATGAGCAGTTCTTC.